The subject of this entry is one T cell receptor beta chain. The data originate from a study of T cells expressing NK-cell markers. Study in general: Seropositivity for HCMV was found in seven of the eight sequenced donors, with one seronegative.

From its re-call of the 5' RACE reads, TCRdb lists each CDR3 protein once, without DNA. This repertoire includes 400,000 to 450,000 distinct CDR3 sequences. Germline lookup yields CDR1 GTSNPN and CDR2 SVGIG (reference sequence). This CDR3 is 13 amino acids long. Sequencing was performed on blood T cells: a sorted CD56 or NKG2C T cell subset, CD4+ or CD8+ T cells, or bulk PBMC T cells (not recorded which). V usage is TRBV30 and J usage is TRBJ1-5. The TCR sequence derives from a woman aged 18-70 years in good health. CDR3: CAWEGREGQPQHF.